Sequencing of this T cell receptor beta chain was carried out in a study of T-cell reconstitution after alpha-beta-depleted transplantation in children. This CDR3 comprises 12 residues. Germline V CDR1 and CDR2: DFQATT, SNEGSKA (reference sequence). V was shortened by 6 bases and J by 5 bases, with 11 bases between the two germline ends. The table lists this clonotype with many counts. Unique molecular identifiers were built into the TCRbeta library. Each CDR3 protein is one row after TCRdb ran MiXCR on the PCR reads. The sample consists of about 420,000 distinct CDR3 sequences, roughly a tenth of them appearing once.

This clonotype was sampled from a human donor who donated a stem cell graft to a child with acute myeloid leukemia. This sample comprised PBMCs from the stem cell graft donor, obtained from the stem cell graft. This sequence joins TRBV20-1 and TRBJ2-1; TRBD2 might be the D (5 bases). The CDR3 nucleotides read TGCAGTGCAAACGGACTGAACAATGAGCAGTTCTTC. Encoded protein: CSANGLNNEQFF.